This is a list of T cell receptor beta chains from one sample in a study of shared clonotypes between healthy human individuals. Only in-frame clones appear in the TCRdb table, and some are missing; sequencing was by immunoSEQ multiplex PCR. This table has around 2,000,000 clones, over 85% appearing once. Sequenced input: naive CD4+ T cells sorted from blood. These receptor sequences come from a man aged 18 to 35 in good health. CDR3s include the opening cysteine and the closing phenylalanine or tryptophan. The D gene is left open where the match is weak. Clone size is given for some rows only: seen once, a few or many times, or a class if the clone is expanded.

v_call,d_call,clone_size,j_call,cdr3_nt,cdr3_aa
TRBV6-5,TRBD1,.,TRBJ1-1,TGTGCCAGCAGTTGGACAGGGGACATGAACACTGAAGCTTTCTTT,CASSWTGDMNTEAFF
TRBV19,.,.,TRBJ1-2,TGTGCCAGTAGTACCACGGGGGGAGATAACTATGGCTACACCTTC,CASSTTGGDNYGYTF
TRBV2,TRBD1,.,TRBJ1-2,TGTGCCAGCAGCGGAGGACAGGGTTCTGGCTACACCTTC,CASSGGQGSGYTF
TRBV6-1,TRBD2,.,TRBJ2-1,TGTGCCAGCAGTGGCCTAGCGGCGTACAATGAGCAGTTCTTC,CASSGLAAYNEQFF
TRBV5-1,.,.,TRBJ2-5,TGCGCCAGCAGCTTGGGGGACCTTAGGTGGCAAGAGACTCAGTACTTC,CASSLGDLRWQETQYF
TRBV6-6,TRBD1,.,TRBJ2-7,TGTGCCAGCAGTGCGGGGACAGGGGTCGTTCTCGACGAGCAGTACTTC,CASSAGTGVVLDEQYF
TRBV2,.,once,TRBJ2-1,TGTGCCAGCCCCGGCGGGCGAAATGAGCAGTTCTTC,CASPGGRNEQFF
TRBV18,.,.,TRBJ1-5,TGTGCCAGCTCAGGCAGCAATAGCAATCAGCCCCAGCATTTT,CASSGSNSNQPQHF
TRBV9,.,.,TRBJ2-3,TGTGCCAGCAGCGTGACAGTGGGCACAGATACGCAGTATTTT,CASSVTVGTDTQYF
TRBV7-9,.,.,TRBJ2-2,TGTGCCAGCAGCTTAGCGCGGGCAGCTCCTAACACCGGGGAGCTGTTTTTT,CASSLARAAPNTGELFF
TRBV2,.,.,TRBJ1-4,TGTGCCAGCAGTGGGAGGACAGCAACTAATGAAAAACTGTTTTTT,CASSGRTATNEKLFF
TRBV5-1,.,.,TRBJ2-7,TGCGCCAGCAGCCCCTTAGGGGCCGAGCAGTACTTC,CASSPLGAEQYF
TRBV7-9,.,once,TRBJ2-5,TGTGCCAGCAGCTCACCGGGACCGGGGGAGACCCAGTACTTC,CASSSPGPGETQYF
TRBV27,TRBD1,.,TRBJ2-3,TGTGCCAGCAGAGATTGGGGGACAGGGAGGGCAGATACGCAGTATTTT,CASRDWGTGRADTQYF
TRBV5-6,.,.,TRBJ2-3,TGTGCCAGCAGGCGGACTCTAACTCGCACAGATACGCAGTATTTT,CASRRTLTRTDTQYF
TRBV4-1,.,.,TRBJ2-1,TGCGCCAGCAGCCAGACTTTGAGGGATGAGCAGTTCTTC,CASSQTLRDEQFF
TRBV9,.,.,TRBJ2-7,TGTGCCAGCAGTGAGTCTAGCGTAGCCTACGAGCAGTACTTC,CASSESSVAYEQYF
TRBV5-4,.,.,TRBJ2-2,TGTGCCAGCAGCTTGGCCCAGAAGGGGACCGGGGAGCTGTTTTTT,CASSLAQKGTGELFF
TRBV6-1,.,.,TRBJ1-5,TGTGCCAGCAGTGAAGCAGATTATAGCAATCAGCCCCAGCATTTT,CASSEADYSNQPQHF
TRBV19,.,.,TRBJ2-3,TGTGCCAGTAGGCTAGCTAGCACAGATACGCAGTATTTT,CASRLASTDTQYF
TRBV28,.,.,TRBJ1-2,TGTGCCAGCAGTTTAAGTGGCACCGGGGCGGGGAACTATGGCTACACCTTC,CASSLSGTGAGNYGYTF
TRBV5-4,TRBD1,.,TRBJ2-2,TGTGCCAGCACCAAGGACAGGGCTGGCACCGGGGAGCTGTTTTTT,CASTKDRAGTGELFF
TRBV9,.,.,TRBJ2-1,TGTGCCAGCAGCCCCAGTCCGGACAGATACAATGAGCAGTTCTTC,CASSPSPDRYNEQFF
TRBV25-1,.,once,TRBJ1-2,TGTGCCAGCAGTGTCGTAGGGACCGATGGCTACACCTTC,CASSVVGTDGYTF
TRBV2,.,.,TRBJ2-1,TGTGCCAGCAGTTGGTCTTCCTACAATGAGCAGTTCTTC,CASSWSSYNEQFF
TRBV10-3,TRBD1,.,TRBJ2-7,TGTGCCATCAGTGGACAGGGAAGGTACGAGCAGTACTTC,CAISGQGRYEQYF
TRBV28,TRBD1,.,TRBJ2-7,TGTGCCAGCACCGAGGACAGGATAAGCTCCTACGAGCAGTACTTC,CASTEDRISSYEQYF
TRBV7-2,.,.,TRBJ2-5,TGTGCCAGCAGCTTGGGGGGACCTCAAGAGACCCAGTACTTC,CASSLGGPQETQYF
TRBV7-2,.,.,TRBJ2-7,TGTGCCAGCAGCTTAGATGGGCCCTACGAGCAGTACTTC,CASSLDGPYEQYF
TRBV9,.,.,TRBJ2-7,TGTGCCAGCAGCGCCCAACAGGGAAGCCACGAGCAGTACTTC,CASSAQQGSHEQYF
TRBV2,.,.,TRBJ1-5,TGTGCCAGCAGTGAAGTAGGCAGTCAGCCCCAGCATTTT,CASSEVGSQPQHF
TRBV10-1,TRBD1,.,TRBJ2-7,TGCGCCAGCAGCAATTACGGGACAGGGAACGCCTACGAGCAGTACTTC,CASSNYGTGNAYEQYF
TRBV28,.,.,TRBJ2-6,TGTGCCAGCAGTTTATTTCTATACGGGGGAGCCAACGTCCTGACTTTC,CASSLFLYGGANVLTF
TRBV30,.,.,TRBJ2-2,TGTGCCTGGAGCGACAGGACCGGGGAGCTGTTTTTT,CAWSDRTGELFF